Listed below are T cell receptor beta chains from one sample, sequenced in a study of vaccination and CD4 T cells after COVID-19. No antigen has been assigned to these receptors. TCRdb fed the PCR reads into MiXCR, producing one record per CDR3 protein. The table records several thousand distinct CDR3 sequences, 37% of them present only once. Input material: CD4+ T cells from blood, cultured in vitro. The receptor set was obtained from a human donor who had recovered from COVID-19. The CDR3 runs from the conserved cysteine through the conserved F or W. Fields, in order: CDR3 length, V gene, CDR3 protein.

cdr3_length: 10; v_call: TRBV20-1; cdr3_aa: CQRGNSPLHF
cdr3_length: 17; v_call: TRBV6-5; cdr3_aa: CASSLGASGGPPAEQFF
cdr3_length: 15; v_call: TRBV7-6; cdr3_aa: CASSSGAGRGTEAFF
cdr3_length: 10; v_call: TRBV20-1; cdr3_aa: CSARGETQYF
cdr3_length: 14; v_call: TRBV12-3/TRBV12-4; cdr3_aa: CASTTSGSTDTQYF
cdr3_length: 14; v_call: TRBV7-9; cdr3_aa: CASSLQQGEEEQYF
cdr3_length: 15; v_call: TRBV6-1; cdr3_aa: CASSANRVGWDTIYF
cdr3_length: 16; v_call: TRBV12-3/TRBV12-4; cdr3_aa: CASSQRGPGGGSGRYF
cdr3_length: 15; v_call: TRBV30; cdr3_aa: CAWSGDPRYNSPLHF
cdr3_length: 16; v_call: TRBV6-1; cdr3_aa: CASTSGTGGNTRELFF
cdr3_length: 13; v_call: TRBV12-3/TRBV12-4; cdr3_aa: CASSLTLGGTQYF
cdr3_length: 15; v_call: TRBV30; cdr3_aa: CAWSVGGTSIRAQYF
cdr3_length: 15; v_call: TRBV12-3/TRBV12-4; cdr3_aa: CASSKSGTDAYGYTF
cdr3_length: 13; v_call: TRBV11-2; cdr3_aa: CASSFSGNYGYTF
cdr3_length: 12; v_call: TRBV3-1; cdr3_aa: CASSQRTTVAFF
cdr3_length: 12; v_call: TRBV12-3/TRBV12-4; cdr3_aa: CASSLILETQYF
cdr3_length: 16; v_call: TRBV6-5; cdr3_aa: CASSSYSGGNTGELFF
cdr3_length: 14; v_call: TRBV5-8; cdr3_aa: CASSPGQAPGAQYF
cdr3_length: 15; v_call: TRBV19; cdr3_aa: CASSIRLEANYGYTF
cdr3_length: 12; v_call: TRBV20-1; cdr3_aa: CSARVGGDTQYF
cdr3_length: 15; v_call: TRBV21-1; cdr3_aa: CASSKGDNSYNEQFF
cdr3_length: 12; v_call: TRBV11-2; cdr3_aa: CASSPGTDTQYF
cdr3_length: 15; v_call: TRBV7-8; cdr3_aa: CASRSRSGGAGGYTF
cdr3_length: 14; v_call: TRBV6-1; cdr3_aa: CASSPAQGFQPQHF
cdr3_length: 14; v_call: TRBV30; cdr3_aa: CAWKVLAGKDTQYF
cdr3_length: 14; v_call: TRBV7-9; cdr3_aa: CASSLGRANTEAFF
cdr3_length: 15; v_call: TRBV6-2/TRBV6-3; cdr3_aa: CASRGERGGLNEQFF
cdr3_length: 16; v_call: TRBV12-3/TRBV12-4; cdr3_aa: CASRLSGGRTYNEQFF
cdr3_length: 16; v_call: TRBV6-2/TRBV6-3; cdr3_aa: CASSLEGGAITGELFF
cdr3_length: 17; v_call: TRBV7-8; cdr3_aa: CASSLSGGSGGTDTQYF
cdr3_length: 17; v_call: TRBV19; cdr3_aa: CASSIGGGTPRTGELFF
cdr3_length: 14; v_call: TRBV23-1; cdr3_aa: CASSHTGGNQPQHF
cdr3_length: 16; v_call: TRBV7-3; cdr3_aa: CASSPGAQSSTDTQYF
cdr3_length: 11; v_call: TRBV11-2; cdr3_aa: CASSFQETQYF
cdr3_length: 14; v_call: TRBV6-1; cdr3_aa: CASSETRRGDGYTF
cdr3_length: 14; v_call: TRBV12-3/TRBV12-4; cdr3_aa: CASRRSTGRETQYF
cdr3_length: 17; v_call: TRBV14; cdr3_aa: CASSPFSGGGSTDTQYF